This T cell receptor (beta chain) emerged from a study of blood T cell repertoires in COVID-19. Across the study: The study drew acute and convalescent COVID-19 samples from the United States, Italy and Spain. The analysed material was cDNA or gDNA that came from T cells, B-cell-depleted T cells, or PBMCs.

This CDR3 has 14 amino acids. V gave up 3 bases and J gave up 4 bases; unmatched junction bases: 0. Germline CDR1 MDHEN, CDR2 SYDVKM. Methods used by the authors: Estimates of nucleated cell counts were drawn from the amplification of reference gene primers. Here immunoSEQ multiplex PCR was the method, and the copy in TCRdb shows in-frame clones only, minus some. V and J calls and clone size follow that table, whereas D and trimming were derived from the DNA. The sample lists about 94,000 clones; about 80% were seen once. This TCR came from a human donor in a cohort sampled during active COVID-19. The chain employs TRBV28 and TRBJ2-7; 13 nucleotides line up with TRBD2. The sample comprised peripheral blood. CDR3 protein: CASSLTSGRYEQYF. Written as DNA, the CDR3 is TGTGCCAGCAGTTTGACTAGCGGGAGGTACGAGCAGTACTTC.